These T cell receptor beta chains were read from a single sample in a study of T cells after yellow fever vaccination. TCRdb re-called the 5' RACE reads through MiXCR, storing one row per CDR3 protein. This table has 300,000 to 400,000 distinct CDR3 sequences, 9.5% to 15% appearing once. The sequencing here drew on CD4+ T cells sorted from PBMCs, taken 15 days after the yellow fever booster vaccination. All receptors come from a man younger than 30 who received the YFV17D yellow fever vaccine. The CDR3 runs from the conserved cysteine through the conserved F or W. The D gene is left open where the match is weak. Not all rows give a size; the values are once, few, many and, for expanded clones, a class.

cdr3_length	clone_size	v_call	j_call	d_call	cdr3_aa	cdr3_nt
15	many	TRBV5-1	TRBJ2-1	TRBD1	CASSLGTGIYNEQFF	TGCGCCAGCAGCTTGGGGACAGGGATCTACAATGAGCAGTTCTTC
14	many	TRBV5-1	TRBJ2-5	NA	CASSPSGTQETQYF	TGCGCCAGCAGCCCCTCGGGGACTCAAGAGACCCAGTACTTC
16	NA	TRBV18	TRBJ1-2	TRBD1	CASSPLPGQGDYGYTF	TGTGCCAGCTCACCGTTACCGGGACAGGGGGACTATGGCTACACCTTC
15	NA	TRBV4-1	TRBJ2-5	TRBD2	CASSHLTSGGETQYF	TGCGCCAGCAGCCACCTGACTAGCGGGGGCGAGACCCAGTACTTC
14	many	TRBV12-3/TRBV12-4	TRBJ2-7	NA	CASSPHSSQDEQYF	TGTGCCAGCAGCCCACACTCCAGCCAGGACGAGCAGTACTTC
15	few	TRBV7-2	TRBJ2-5	NA	CASSNNRARGETQYF	TGTGCCAGCAGCAACAACCGGGCCCGGGGGGAGACCCAGTACTTC
16	few	TRBV7-2	TRBJ1-4	TRBD1	CASSFPQGAVTEKLFF	TGTGCCAGCAGCTTCCCGCAGGGGGCGGTAACAGAAAAACTGTTTTTT
14	NA	TRBV20-1	TRBJ2-3	TRBD1	CSARGTGTTDTQYF	TGCAGTGCTAGGGGGACAGGAACCACAGATACGCAGTATTTT
13	few	TRBV9	TRBJ1-6	TRBD1	CASSGQGLRALHF	TGTGCCAGCAGCGGACAGGGTTTGAGGGCCCTCCACTTT
11	NA	TRBV6-2/TRBV6-3	TRBJ1-2	NA	CASSSWQTYTF	TGTGCCAGCAGTTCGTGGCAGACCTACACCTTC
15	few	TRBV6-5	TRBJ2-5	NA	CASREGRGKQETQYF	TGTGCCAGCAGAGAGGGTAGGGGGAAACAAGAGACCCAGTACTTC
13	NA	TRBV5-1	TRBJ2-5	NA	CASSSTGGQTQYF	TGCGCCAGCAGCTCTACCGGGGGGCAGACCCAGTACTTC
18	few	TRBV7-2	TRBJ2-7	TRBD1	CASSLAFAWDRDPYEQYF	TGTGCCAGCAGCTTAGCATTTGCCTGGGACAGGGACCCCTACGAGCAGTACTTC
13	NA	TRBV5-1	TRBJ2-6	NA	CASSGQGPNVLTF	TGCGCCAGCAGCGGGCAAGGCCCCAACGTCCTGACTTTC
16	NA	TRBV25-1	TRBJ2-1	TRBD1	CASSLRDAGRGNEQFF	TGTGCCAGCAGTTTAAGAGACGCCGGCAGGGGGAATGAGCAGTTCTTC
14	few	TRBV11-2	TRBJ2-1	TRBD2	CASRLAGTRDEQFF	TGTGCCAGCAGACTAGCGGGGACGAGGGATGAGCAGTTCTTC
16	NA	TRBV6-5	TRBJ2-3	TRBD2	CASSYSSGGPPDTQYF	TGTGCCAGCAGTTACTCTTCGGGAGGGCCCCCAGATACGCAGTATTTT
14	NA	TRBV20-1	TRBJ2-4	NA	CSARDGLAKNIQYF	TGCAGTGCTAGGGATGGGCTAGCCAAAAACATTCAGTACTTC
16	many	TRBV12-3/TRBV12-4	TRBJ2-2	NA	CASSPRFGADTGELFF	TGTGCCAGCAGTCCCCGGTTTGGGGCGGACACCGGGGAGCTGTTTTTT
16	NA	TRBV7-2	TRBJ1-1	TRBD1	CASSRPGTGSGTEAFF	TGTGCCAGCAGCCGTCCCGGGACAGGGTCGGGGACTGAAGCTTTCTTT
12	NA	TRBV18	TRBJ1-1	NA	CASSPGGAEAFF	TGTGCCAGCTCACCAGGTGGAGCTGAAGCTTTCTTT
16	NA	TRBV12-5	TRBJ2-6	NA	CASGLVTGPGANVLTF	TGTGCTAGTGGTTTGGTAACCGGACCTGGGGCCAACGTCCTGACTTTC
13	NA	TRBV18	TRBJ2-5	NA	CASSRGVLETQYF	TGTGCCAGCTCCCGCGGGGTTCTAGAGACCCAGTACTTC
15	few	TRBV9	TRBJ1-1	NA	CASSVGMDLNTEAFF	TGTGCCAGCAGCGTAGGCATGGACCTGAACACTGAAGCTTTCTTT
16	many	TRBV7-3	TRBJ2-3	TRBD2	CASSPGLAGGTDTQYF	TGTGCCAGCAGCCCCGGACTAGCGGGGGGAACAGATACGCAGTATTTT
16	few	TRBV7-2	TRBJ2-1	NA	CASSPRTQGRDNEQFF	TGTGCCAGCAGCCCACGGACCCAGGGGAGGGACAATGAGCAGTTCTTC
16	few	TRBV7-3	TRBJ2-1	TRBD2	CASSLGASGGYNEQFF	TGTGCCAGCAGCTTAGGTGCAAGCGGGGGTTACAATGAGCAGTTCTTC
11	NA	TRBV10-3	TRBJ1-2	NA	CATTGITGYTF	TGTGCCACAACGGGGATTACTGGCTACACCTTC
12	few	TRBV18	TRBJ2-2	NA	CASHTGIGELFF	TGTGCCAGCCACACAGGGATCGGGGAGCTGTTTTTT
13	NA	TRBV30	TRBJ2-7	TRBD2	CAWSLGGGYEQYF	TGTGCCTGGAGTCTGGGGGGGGGCTACGAGCAGTACTTC
14	NA	TRBV5-1	TRBJ1-5	NA	CASSLDVSGRPQHF	TGCGCCAGCAGCTTGGATGTTTCAGGGCGGCCCCAGCATTTT
15	NA	TRBV2	TRBJ1-1	TRBD1	CASGRDRGSNTEAFF	TGTGCCAGCGGAAGAGACAGGGGAAGCAACACTGAAGCTTTCTTT
15	many	TRBV28	TRBJ1-6	NA	CASSFPGLTNSPLHF	TGTGCCAGCAGTTTTCCGGGACTTACTAATTCACCCCTCCACTTT
17	NA	TRBV4-1	TRBJ1-6	TRBD1	CASSRKPGQFDNSPLHF	TGCGCCAGCAGCCGAAAGCCGGGACAGTTTGACAATTCACCCCTCCACTTT
14	few	TRBV6-5	TRBJ2-1	TRBD1	CASSWDRVDNEQFF	TGTGCCAGCAGTTGGGACAGGGTCGACAATGAGCAGTTCTTC
15	few	TRBV7-3	TRBJ2-2	NA	CASSLHPGDTGELFF	TGTGCCAGCAGCCTTCACCCAGGGGACACCGGGGAGCTGTTTTTT
11	few	TRBV9	TRBJ2-1	NA	CASSADNEQFF	TGTGCCAGCAGCGCGGACAATGAGCAGTTCTTC
14	NA	TRBV3-1	TRBJ2-5	NA	CASSQDLGVETQYF	TGTGCCAGCAGCCAAGACTTGGGAGTAGAGACCCAGTACTTC
14	NA	TRBV15	TRBJ2-3	TRBD2	CATSTWGGTDTQYF	TGTGCCACCAGCACGTGGGGGGGAACAGATACGCAGTATTTT
15	few	TRBV7-9	TRBJ2-3	TRBD2	CASSVLAGATDTQYF	TGTGCCAGCAGCGTACTAGCGGGCGCCACAGATACGCAGTATTTT
14	many	TRBV6-5	TRBJ1-2	NA	CASSPTGRRGGYTF	TGTGCCAGCAGTCCTACAGGGAGGAGAGGGGGCTACACCTTC
16	NA	TRBV10-1	TRBJ2-5	TRBD2	CASSESGLATEETQYF	TGCGCCAGCAGTGAGTCGGGACTAGCGACAGAAGAGACCCAGTACTTC
12	NA	TRBV20-1	TRBJ1-2	NA	CSARQARYGYTF	TGCAGTGCTAGACAGGCCCGCTATGGCTACACCTTC
14	NA	TRBV2	TRBJ2-3	TRBD1	CASSWTGLTDTQYF	TGTGCCAGCAGCTGGACAGGGCTCACAGATACGCAGTATTTT
13	few	TRBV15	TRBJ2-1	NA	CATSLASANEQFF	TGTGCCACCAGCCTAGCCAGTGCGAATGAGCAGTTCTTC
15	NA	TRBV4-3	TRBJ1-1	TRBD1	CASSQAGTGYTEAFF	TGCGCCAGCAGCCAGGCCGGGACAGGGTATACTGAAGCTTTCTTT
15	NA	TRBV7-3	TRBJ2-7	TRBD1	CASSAQGTGDYEQYF	TGTGCCAGCAGCGCCCAGGGGACAGGGGATTACGAGCAGTACTTC
16	NA	TRBV3-1	TRBJ2-3	TRBD1	CASSQEGTGGTDTQYF	TGTGCCAGCAGCCAAGAAGGGACAGGGGGCACAGATACGCAGTATTTT
15	NA	TRBV9	TRBJ1-4	TRBD1	CASSVAPTGTEKLFF	TGTGCCAGCAGCGTCGCGCCGACAGGGACTGAAAAACTGTTTTTT
15	few	TRBV7-8	TRBJ2-5	NA	CASSLPQRQKETQYF	TGTGCCAGCAGCCTCCCCCAGCGGCAAAAAGAGACCCAGTACTTC
15	few	TRBV7-7	TRBJ2-1	TRBD2	CASSLRGGSGYEQFF	TGTGCCAGCAGCCTCCGGGGGGGCTCTGGGTATGAGCAGTTCTTC
13	few	TRBV6-1	TRBJ2-2	NA	CASFEQNTGELFF	TGTGCCAGCTTCGAGCAGAACACCGGGGAGCTGTTTTTT
15	few	TRBV4-2	TRBJ1-1	TRBD1	CASSQDQQGEREAFF	TGTGCCAGCAGCCAAGACCAACAGGGGGAGCGTGAAGCTTTCTTT
17	NA	TRBV3-1	TRBJ2-5	TRBD1	CASSQAGTGSYQETQYF	TGTGCCAGCAGCCAAGCCGGGACAGGGTCGTACCAAGAGACCCAGTACTTC
14	NA	TRBV5-5	TRBJ1-2	NA	CASSSRDWVSGYTF	TGTGCCAGCAGCTCTCGGGATTGGGTGTCTGGCTACACCTTC
11	NA	TRBV10-3	TRBJ1-4	NA	CAISGGEKLFF	TGTGCCATCAGTGGTGGTGAAAAACTGTTTTTT
14	many	TRBV20-1	TRBJ2-4	NA	CSAMTGLAKNIQYF	TGCAGTGCGATGACTGGTCTAGCCAAAAACATTCAGTACTTC
14	few	TRBV28	TRBJ1-1	NA	CASSTHGTDTEAFF	TGTGCCAGCAGTACACATGGTACTGACACTGAAGCTTTCTTT
15	many	TRBV6-5	TRBJ1-1	NA	CASSLYRVANTEAFF	TGTGCCAGCAGCCTCTACCGGGTTGCGAACACTGAAGCTTTCTTT